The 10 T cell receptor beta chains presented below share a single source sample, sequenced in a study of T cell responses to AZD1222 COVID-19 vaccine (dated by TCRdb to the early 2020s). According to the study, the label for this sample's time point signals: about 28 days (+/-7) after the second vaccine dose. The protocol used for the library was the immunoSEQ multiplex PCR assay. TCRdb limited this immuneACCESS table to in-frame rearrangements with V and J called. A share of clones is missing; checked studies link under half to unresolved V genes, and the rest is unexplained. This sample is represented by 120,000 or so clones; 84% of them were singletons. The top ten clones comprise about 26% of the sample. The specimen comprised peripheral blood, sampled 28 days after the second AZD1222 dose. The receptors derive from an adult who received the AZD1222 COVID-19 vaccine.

CDR3 protein: CASSSNEGYEQYF. The CDR3 DNA follows: TGTGCCAGTAGTTCCAACGAGGGTTACGAGCAGTACTTC. This chain links TRBV19 with TRBJ2-7; D might be TRBD2 (5 bases). This CDR3 comprises 13 residues. Germline V CDR1 and CDR2: LNHDA, SQIVND (reference sequence). Trimming removed 5 bases at V and 4 bases at J, with 12 bases between. The full variable domain, in which reference TRBV19 and TRBJ2-7 provide the parts outside the CDR3, is DGGITQSPKYLFRKEGQNVTLSCEQNLNHDAMYWYRQDPGQGLRLIYYSQIVNDFQKGDIAEGYSVSREKKESFPLTVTSAQKNPTAFYLCASSSNEGYEQYFGPGTRLTVT.

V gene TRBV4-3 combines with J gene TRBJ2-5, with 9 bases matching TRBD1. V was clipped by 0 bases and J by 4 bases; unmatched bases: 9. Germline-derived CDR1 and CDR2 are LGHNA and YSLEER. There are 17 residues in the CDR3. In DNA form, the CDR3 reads TGCGCCAGCAGCCAAGATCTTTCCCCGGGACAGGGAGAGACCCAGTACTTC. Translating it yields CASSQDLSPGQGETQYF.

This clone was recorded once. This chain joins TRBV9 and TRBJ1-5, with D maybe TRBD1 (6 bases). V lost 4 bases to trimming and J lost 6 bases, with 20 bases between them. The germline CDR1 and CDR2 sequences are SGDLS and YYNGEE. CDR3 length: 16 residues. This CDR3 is CASSLSGQGFGQPQHF. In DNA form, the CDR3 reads TGTGCCAGCAGCCTATCGGGGCAGGGGTTCGGTCAGCCCCAGCATTTT.

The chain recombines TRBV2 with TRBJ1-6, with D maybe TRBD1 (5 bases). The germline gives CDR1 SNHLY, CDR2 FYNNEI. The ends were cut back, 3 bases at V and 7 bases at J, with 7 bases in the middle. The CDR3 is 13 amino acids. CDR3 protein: CASSDSGNSPLHF. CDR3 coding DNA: TGTGCCAGCAGTGATTCAGGGAATTCACCCCTCCACTTT.

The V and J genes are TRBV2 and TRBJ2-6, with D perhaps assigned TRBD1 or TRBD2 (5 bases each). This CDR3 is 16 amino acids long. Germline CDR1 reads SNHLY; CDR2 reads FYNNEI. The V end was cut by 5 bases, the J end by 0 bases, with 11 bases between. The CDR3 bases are TGTGCCAGCAGTATAGGGACGAACTCTGGGGCCAACGTCCTGACTTTC. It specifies CASSIGTNSGANVLTF.

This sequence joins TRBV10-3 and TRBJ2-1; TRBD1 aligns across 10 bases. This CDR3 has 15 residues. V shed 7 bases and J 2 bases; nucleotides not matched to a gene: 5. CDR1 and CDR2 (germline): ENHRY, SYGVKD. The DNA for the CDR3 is TGTGCCATCAAACCCGGGACAGGGGCCTACAATGAGCAGTTCTTC. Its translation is CAIKPGTGAYNEQFF.

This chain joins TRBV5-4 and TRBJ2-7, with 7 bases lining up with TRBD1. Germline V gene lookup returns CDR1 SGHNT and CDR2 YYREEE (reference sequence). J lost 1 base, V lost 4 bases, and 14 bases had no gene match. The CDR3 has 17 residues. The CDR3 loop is CASSDRGERGQSYEQYF. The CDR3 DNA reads TGTGCCAGCAGCGATCGGGGCGAAAGGGGACAGTCCTACGAGCAGTACTTC.

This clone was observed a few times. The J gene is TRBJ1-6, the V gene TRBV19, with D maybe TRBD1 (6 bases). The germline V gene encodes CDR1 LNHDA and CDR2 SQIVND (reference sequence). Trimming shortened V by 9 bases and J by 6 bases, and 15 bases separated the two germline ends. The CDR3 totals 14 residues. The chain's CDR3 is CASRPGDLNSPLHF. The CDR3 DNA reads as TGTGCCAGCAGGCCAGGGGACCTTAATTCACCCCTCCACTTT.

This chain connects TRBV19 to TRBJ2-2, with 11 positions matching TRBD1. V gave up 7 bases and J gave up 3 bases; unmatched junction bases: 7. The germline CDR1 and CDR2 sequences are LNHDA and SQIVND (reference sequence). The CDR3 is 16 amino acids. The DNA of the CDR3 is TGTGCCAGTACCCCGGGACAGGGGGGATACACCGGGGAGCTGTTTTTT. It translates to CASTPGQGGYTGELFF.

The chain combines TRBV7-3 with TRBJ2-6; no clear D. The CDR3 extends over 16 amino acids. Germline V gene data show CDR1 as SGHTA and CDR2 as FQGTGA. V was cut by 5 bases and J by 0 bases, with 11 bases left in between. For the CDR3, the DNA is TGTGCCAGCAGCCCCCATGGCGGCTCTGGGGCCAACGTCCTGACTTTC. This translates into CASSPHGGSGANVLTF.